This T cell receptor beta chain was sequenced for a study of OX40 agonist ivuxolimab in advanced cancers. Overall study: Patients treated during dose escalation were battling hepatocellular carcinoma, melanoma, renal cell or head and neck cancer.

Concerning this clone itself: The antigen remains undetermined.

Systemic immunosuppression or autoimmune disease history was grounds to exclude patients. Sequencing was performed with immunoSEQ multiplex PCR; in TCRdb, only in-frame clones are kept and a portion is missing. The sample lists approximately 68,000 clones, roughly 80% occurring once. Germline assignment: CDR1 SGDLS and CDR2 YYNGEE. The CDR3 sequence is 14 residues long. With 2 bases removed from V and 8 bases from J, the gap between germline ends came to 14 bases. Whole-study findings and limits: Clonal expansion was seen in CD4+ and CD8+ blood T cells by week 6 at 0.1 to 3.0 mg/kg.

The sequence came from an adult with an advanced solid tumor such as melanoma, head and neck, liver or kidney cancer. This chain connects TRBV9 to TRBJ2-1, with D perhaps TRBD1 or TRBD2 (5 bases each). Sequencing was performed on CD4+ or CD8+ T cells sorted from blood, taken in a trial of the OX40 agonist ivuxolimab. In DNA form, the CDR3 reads TGTGCCAGCAGCGTGCTTGGGGGTAACGATGAGCAGTTCTTC. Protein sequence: CASSVLGGNDEQFF.